The 3 T cell receptor beta chains below all came from one sample that was sequenced in a study of cytomegalovirus exposure and HLA in healthy donors. Primers included in the PCR were 60 Vbeta and 13 Jbeta primers. The method was immunoSEQ multiplex PCR; TCRdb's version includes in-frame clones alone and lacks a portion of them. Of under 200,000 clones listed, 75% to 85% are singletons. The sequenced sample was PBMCs. The receptors were gathered from a woman between 45 and 65 years old in good health and CMV-seronegative.

This rearrangement joins TRBV6-1 to TRBJ2-1, with 7 bases matching TRBD2. V gave up 7 bases and J gave up 8 bases; unmatched junction bases: 14. The CDR3 contains 15 residues. CDR1 and CDR2 from the germline V gene are MNHNS and SASEGT. The CDR3 DNA sequence: TGTGCCAGCACCCGAAGGGAGCGGGATCGGGATGAGCAGTTCTTC. It encodes CASTRRERDRDEQFF.

This clone was detected a few times. This sequence joins TRBV5-1 and TRBJ2-1; tentative D call: TRBD1 (6 bases). The CDR3 sequence is 15 residues long. Germline values: CDR1 SGHRS, CDR2 YFSETQ. V lost 0 bases, J lost 5 bases, and 12 bases lay in between. This CDR3 is CASSLAPTGNNEQFF. The CDR3 region has the DNA TGCGCCAGCAGCTTGGCCCCTACAGGGAACAATGAGCAGTTCTTC.

The V gene is TRBV7-8, the J gene TRBJ1-6, with a weak D call TRBD1 (6 bases). This CDR3 comprises 15 residues. The V and J ends lost 6 bases and 1 base respectively, with 10 bases between them. Per the germline V gene, CDR1 is SGHVS and CDR2 is FQNEAQ. The CDR3 DNA sequence: TGTGCCAGCAGTTCTACAGGGTCCTATAATTCACCCCTCCACTTT. Translating gives CASSSTGSYNSPLHF. The whole variable domain, remainder taken from reference TRBV7-8 and TRBJ1-6, is GAGVSQSPRYKVAKRGQDVALRCDPISGHVSLFWYQQALGQGPEFLTYFQNEAQLDKSGLPSDRFFAERPEGSVSTLKIQRTQQEDSAVYLCASSSTGSYNSPLHFGNGTRLTVT.